The source of this T cell receptor (beta chain) is a study of Ad26.COV2.S vaccination and SARS-CoV-2 variants. From germline, CDR1 is SEHNR and CDR2 FQNEAQ (reference sequence). CDR3 length equals 15 residues. V lost 1 base to trimming and J lost 6 bases, with 15 bases between them. Noted treatment: over 15 received Ad26.COV2.S at low or high dose, single or two shots; about 5 received placebo; per-sample allocation not given. Sampling was performed 63 days after the first vaccine or placebo injection. Participants' vaccine, an Ad26 vector, delivered Wuhan-strain SARS-CoV-2 spike. Concerning this clone: Its antigen remains unidentified.

Sequencing used immunoSEQ multiplex PCR; TCRdb keeps in-frame clones, though not all of them. Of roughly 320,000 clones in the sample, roughly 91% were seen once. Study-wide findings and caveats: With respect to non-spike TCR breadth, vaccine and placebo recipients were similar. Spike-specific TCR breadth in vaccine recipients exceeded that seen in placebo recipients. Total T cell responses, in the TCR breadth and depth analyses, may have been underestimated.

The source is a person between 18 and 59 years old who received the Ad26.COV2.S COVID-19 vaccine or a placebo. The chain links TRBV7-9 to TRBJ1-1; no definite D call. The sample in question was peripheral blood, obtained in a trial of Ad26.COV2.S vaccine versus placebo. CDR3 loop: CASSLVIINEAEAFF. The CDR3 nucleotides read TGTGCCAGCAGCTTAGTAATTATAAATGAGGCTGAAGCTTTCTTT.